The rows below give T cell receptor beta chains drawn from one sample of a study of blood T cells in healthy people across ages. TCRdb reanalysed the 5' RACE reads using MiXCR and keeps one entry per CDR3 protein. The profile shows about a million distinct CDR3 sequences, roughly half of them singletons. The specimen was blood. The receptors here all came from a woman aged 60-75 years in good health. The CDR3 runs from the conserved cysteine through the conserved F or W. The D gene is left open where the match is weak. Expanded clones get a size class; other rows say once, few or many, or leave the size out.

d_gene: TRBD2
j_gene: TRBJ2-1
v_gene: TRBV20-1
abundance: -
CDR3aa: CSASGPLLAGRYNEQFF
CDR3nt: TGCAGTGCTAGTGGACCCCTACTAGCGGGAAGATACAATGAGCAGTTCTTC

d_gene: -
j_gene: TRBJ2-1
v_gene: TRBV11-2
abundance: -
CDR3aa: CASSFRFGYEGDEQFF
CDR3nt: TGTGCCAGCAGCTTCCGCTTCGGCTACGAAGGCGATGAGCAGTTCTTC

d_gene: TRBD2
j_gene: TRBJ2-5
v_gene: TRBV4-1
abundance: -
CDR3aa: CASSQDLTLAGAQETQYF
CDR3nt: TGCGCCAGCAGCCAAGATCTAACCCTAGCGGGGGCCCAAGAGACCCAGTACTTC

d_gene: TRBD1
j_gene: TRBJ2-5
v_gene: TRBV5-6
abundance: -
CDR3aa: CASSSRGTGGWETQYF
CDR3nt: TGTGCCAGCAGCTCGAGAGGGACAGGGGGCTGGGAGACCCAGTACTTC

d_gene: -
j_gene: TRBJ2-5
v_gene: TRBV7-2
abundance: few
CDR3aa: CASSPRSQETQYF
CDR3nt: TGTGCCAGCAGCCCCCGCAGTCAAGAGACCCAGTACTTC

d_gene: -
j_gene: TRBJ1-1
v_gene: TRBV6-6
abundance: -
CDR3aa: CASNKQERSTEAFF
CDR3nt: TGTGCCAGCAATAAACAGGAGAGGAGCACTGAAGCTTTCTTT

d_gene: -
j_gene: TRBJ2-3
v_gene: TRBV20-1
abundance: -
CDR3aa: CSGEFSTDTQYF
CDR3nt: TGCAGCGGCGAGTTCAGCACAGATACGCAGTATTTT

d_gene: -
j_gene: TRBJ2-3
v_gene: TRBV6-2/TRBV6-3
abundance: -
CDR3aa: CASSRPDTQYF
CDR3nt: TGTGCCAGCAGTCGTCCAGATACGCAGTATTTT

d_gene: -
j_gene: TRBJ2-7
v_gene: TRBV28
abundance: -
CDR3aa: CASKRSASSYEQYF
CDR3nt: TGTGCCAGCAAAAGAAGCGCGAGCTCCTACGAGCAGTACTTC

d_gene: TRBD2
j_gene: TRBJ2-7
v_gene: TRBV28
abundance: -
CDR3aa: CASSPIGLGYEQYF
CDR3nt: TGTGCCAGCAGTCCCATCGGACTAGGCTACGAGCAGTACTTC

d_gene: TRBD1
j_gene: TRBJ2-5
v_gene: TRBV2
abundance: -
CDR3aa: CASSEVGQEREQYF
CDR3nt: TGTGCCAGCAGTGAGGTGGGACAGGAAAGGGAGCAGTACTTC

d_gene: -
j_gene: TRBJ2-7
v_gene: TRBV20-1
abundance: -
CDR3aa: CSSRSRAYEQYF
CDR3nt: TGCAGTAGCCGGAGTAGGGCCTACGAGCAGTACTTC

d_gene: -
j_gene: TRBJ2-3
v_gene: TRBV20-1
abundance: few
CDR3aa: CSATRVDPGATTRTDTQYF
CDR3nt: TGCAGTGCAACGCGGGTGGACCCGGGTGCCACCACTCGCACAGATACGCAGTATTTT

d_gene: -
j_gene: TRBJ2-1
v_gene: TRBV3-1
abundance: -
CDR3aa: CASSQDLPGVGNEQFF
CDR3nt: TGTGCCAGCAGCCAAGATCTGCCGGGAGTTGGAAATGAGCAGTTCTTC

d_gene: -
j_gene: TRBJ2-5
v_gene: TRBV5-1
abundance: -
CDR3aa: CASRWSPPGTQYF
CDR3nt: TGCGCCAGCAGATGGTCCCCACCAGGGACCCAGTACTTC

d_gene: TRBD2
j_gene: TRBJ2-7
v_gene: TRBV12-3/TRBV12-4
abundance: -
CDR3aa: CASKGLANNEQYF
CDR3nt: TGTGCCAGCAAGGGACTAGCGAACAACGAGCAGTACTTC

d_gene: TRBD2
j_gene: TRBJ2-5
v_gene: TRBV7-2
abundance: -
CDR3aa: CASSKRGKETQYF
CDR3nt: TGTGCCAGCAGCAAGCGGGGCAAAGAGACCCAGTACTTC

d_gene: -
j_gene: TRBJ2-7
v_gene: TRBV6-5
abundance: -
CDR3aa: CASSYSTSGTGNYEQYF
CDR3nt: TGTGCCAGCAGTTACTCGACCTCAGGGACTGGAAACTACGAGCAGTACTTC

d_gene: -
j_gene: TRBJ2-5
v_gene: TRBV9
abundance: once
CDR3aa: CASSVEFYSTQYF
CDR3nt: TGTGCCAGCAGCGTAGAATTTTACTCGACCCAGTACTTC

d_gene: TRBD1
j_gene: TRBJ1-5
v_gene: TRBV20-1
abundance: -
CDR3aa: CSAKTGTQTQPQHF
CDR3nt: TGCAGTGCCAAGACAGGGACCCAGACCCAGCCCCAGCATTTT

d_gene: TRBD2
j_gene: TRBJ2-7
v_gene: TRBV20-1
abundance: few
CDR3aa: CSARGLAGGAYEQYF
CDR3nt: TGCAGTGCCCGAGGACTAGCGGGAGGCGCGTACGAGCAGTACTTC

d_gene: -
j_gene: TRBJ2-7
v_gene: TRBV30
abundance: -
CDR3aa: CAWSLGGKNEQYF
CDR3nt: TGTGCCTGGAGTTTGGGGGGAAAGAACGAGCAGTACTTC

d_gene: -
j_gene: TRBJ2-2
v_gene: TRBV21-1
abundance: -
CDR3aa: CASSATENTGELFF
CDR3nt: TGTGCCAGCAGCGCGACAGAAAACACCGGGGAGCTGTTTTTT

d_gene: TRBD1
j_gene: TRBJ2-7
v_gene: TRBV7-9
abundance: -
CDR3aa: CASSLPPGQGSYEQYF
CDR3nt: TGTGCCAGCAGCTTACCGCCGGGACAGGGTTCTTACGAGCAGTACTTC

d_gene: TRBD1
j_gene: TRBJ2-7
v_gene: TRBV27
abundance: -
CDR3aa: CASRIQGAYEQYF
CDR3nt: TGTGCCAGCAGGATTCAGGGGGCCTACGAGCAGTACTTC

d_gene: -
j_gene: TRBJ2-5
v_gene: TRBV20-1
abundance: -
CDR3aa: CSARGGLETQYF
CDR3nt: TGCAGTGCTAGGGGTGGGCTGGAGACCCAGTACTTC

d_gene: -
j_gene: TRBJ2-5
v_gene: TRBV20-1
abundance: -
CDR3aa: CSADGGTRETQYF
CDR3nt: TGCAGTGCCGACGGGGGTACGCGAGAGACCCAGTACTTC

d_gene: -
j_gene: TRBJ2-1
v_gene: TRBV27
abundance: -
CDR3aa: CASSLRLSGGVGNEQFF
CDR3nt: TGTGCCAGCAGTTTACGGCTTAGTGGCGGGGTTGGCAATGAGCAGTTCTTC

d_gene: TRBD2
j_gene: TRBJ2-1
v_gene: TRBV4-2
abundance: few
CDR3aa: CASSPRLAGAKNEQFF
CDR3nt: TGTGCCAGCAGCCCTAGACTAGCGGGAGCTAAAAATGAGCAGTTCTTC

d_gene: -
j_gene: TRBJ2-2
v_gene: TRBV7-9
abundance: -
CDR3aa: CASSVTGSPGELFF
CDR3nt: TGTGCCAGCAGCGTAACAGGGAGTCCCGGGGAGCTGTTTTTT

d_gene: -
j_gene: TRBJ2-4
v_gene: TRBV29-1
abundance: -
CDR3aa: CSDGGERLAKNIQYF
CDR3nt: TGCAGCGACGGAGGGGAGCGCCTAGCCAAAAACATTCAGTACTTC

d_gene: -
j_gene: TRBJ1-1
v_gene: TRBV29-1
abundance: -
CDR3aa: CSGRLDLNTEAFF
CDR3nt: TGCAGCGGGAGACTCGACCTCAACACTGAAGCTTTCTTT

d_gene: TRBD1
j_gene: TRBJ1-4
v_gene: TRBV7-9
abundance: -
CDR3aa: CASSLCRGQGWNEKLFF
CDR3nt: TGTGCCAGCAGCTTATGCAGAGGACAGGGCTGGAATGAAAAACTGTTTTTT

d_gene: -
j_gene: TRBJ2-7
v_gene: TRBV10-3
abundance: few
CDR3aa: CAIGGVYEQYF
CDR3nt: TGTGCCATCGGCGGTGTCTACGAGCAGTACTTC

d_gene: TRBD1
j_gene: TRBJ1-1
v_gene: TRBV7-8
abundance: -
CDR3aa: CASSLVGGQGTFF
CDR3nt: TGTGCCAGCAGCTTAGTAGGGGGACAGGGAACTTTCTTT

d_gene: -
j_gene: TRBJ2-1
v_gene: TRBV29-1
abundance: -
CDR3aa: CSVVRREQFF
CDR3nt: TGCAGCGTTGTTCGAAGGGAGCAGTTCTTC

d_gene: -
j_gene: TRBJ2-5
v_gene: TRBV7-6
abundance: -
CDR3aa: CASSPQQTQQETQYF
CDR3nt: TGTGCCAGCAGCCCCCAACAGACCCAGCAAGAGACCCAGTACTTC

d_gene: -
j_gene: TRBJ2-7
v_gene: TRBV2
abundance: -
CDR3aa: CASKMAGATPYEQYF
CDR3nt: TGTGCCAGCAAGATGGCCGGGGCAACCCCCTACGAGCAGTACTTC

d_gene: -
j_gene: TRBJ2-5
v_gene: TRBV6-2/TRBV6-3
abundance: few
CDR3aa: CASPLWREETQYF
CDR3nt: TGTGCCAGCCCCCTGTGGCGAGAGGAGACCCAGTACTTC

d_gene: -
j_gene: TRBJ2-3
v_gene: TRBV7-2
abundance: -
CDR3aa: CASSLRRSGLTDTQYF
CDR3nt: TGTGCCAGCAGCTTAAGGCGGAGCGGGCTCACAGATACGCAGTATTTT

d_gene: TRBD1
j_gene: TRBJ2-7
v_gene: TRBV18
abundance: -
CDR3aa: CTSSPSGTGTYEQYF
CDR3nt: TGTACCAGCTCACCGTCCGGGACAGGGACCTACGAGCAGTACTTC

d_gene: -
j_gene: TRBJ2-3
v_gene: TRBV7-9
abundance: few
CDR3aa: CASSLRPLGGDTQYF
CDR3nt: TGTGCCAGCAGCCTACGGCCACTGGGGGGAGATACGCAGTATTTT

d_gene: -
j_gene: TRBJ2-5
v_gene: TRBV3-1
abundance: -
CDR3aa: CASSQEESVETQYF
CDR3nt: TGTGCCAGCAGCCAAGAAGAGAGCGTGGAGACCCAGTACTTC

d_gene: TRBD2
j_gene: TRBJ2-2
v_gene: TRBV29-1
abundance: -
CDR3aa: CSGKRAGGGTGELFF
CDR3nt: TGCAGCGGGAAGAGAGCGGGAGGTGGCACCGGGGAGCTGTTTTTT

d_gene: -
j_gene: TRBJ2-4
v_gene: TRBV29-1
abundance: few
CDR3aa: CSVAKTGAPIQYF
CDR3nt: TGCAGCGTAGCTAAGACCGGGGCCCCCATTCAGTACTTC

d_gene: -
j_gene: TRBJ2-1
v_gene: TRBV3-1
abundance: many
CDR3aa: CASSPLRGTEQFF
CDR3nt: TGTGCCAGCAGCCCTCTGCGGGGTACTGAGCAGTTCTTC